A single T cell receptor (beta chain) is shown here with its context. The data were produced by immunoSEQ multiplex PCR, yet TCRdb's version contains in-frame clones alone and is incomplete. The repertoire consists of 35,000 or so clones, with about three quarters occurring once and the leading ten covering about 0.7%. These data belong to a study of pediatric ulcerative colitis. During colonoscopy, one to two rectal pinch biopsies were collected. The V and J ends lost 3 bases and 2 bases, in that order; junction bases with no gene match: 8. The CDR3 runs to 16 residues. Germline V lookup: CDR1 MNHNS, CDR2 SASEGT.

This chain links TRBV6-1 with TRBJ2-7; TRBD1 matches 9 bases. Sequences were obtained from gut tissue. The origin of this receptor is a boy younger than 18 with moderate ulcerative colitis. Here the CDR3 reads CASSESIGQGTYEQYF. In DNA form, the CDR3 reads TGTGCCAGCAGTGAGTCCATAGGACAGGGGACCTACGAGCAGTACTTC.